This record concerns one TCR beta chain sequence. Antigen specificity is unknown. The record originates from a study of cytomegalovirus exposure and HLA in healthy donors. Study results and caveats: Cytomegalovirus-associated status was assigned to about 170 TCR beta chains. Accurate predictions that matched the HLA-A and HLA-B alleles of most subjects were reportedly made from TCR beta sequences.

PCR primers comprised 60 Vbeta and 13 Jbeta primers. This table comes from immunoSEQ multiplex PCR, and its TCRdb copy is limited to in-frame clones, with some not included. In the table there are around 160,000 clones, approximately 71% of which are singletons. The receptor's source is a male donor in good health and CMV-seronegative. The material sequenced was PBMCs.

CDR3 sequence: CASSLAGIGIYEQYF. The CDR3, as DNA: TGCGCCAGCAGCTTAGCAGGGATCGGTATTTACGAGCAGTACTTC. This chain connects TRBV5-1 to TRBJ2-7; maybe TRBD1 (5 bases). Deletions cut 2 bases from V and 4 bases from J, with 16 bases between. The germline gives CDR1 SGHRS, CDR2 YFSETQ. The CDR3 is 15 residues long.